This TCR beta chain was identified during a study of neurological immune-mediated disorders. This clonotype has ten or more counts. Antigen: not known. 2 million unsorted PBMCs were stored in RNAlater at -80 °C before RNA extraction. Trimming took off 4 bases at V and 1 base at J, with 13 bases between the two ends. Germline-derived CDR1 and CDR2 are MDHEN and SYDVKM. The CDR3 loop spans 15 amino acids. The team produced cDNA through 5'RACE using 10-nucleotide random UMIs. Sequencing of 15-18 subjects in each run yielded over 170 million TCR-beta sequences. Each CDR3 protein is one row after TCRdb ran MiXCR on the 5' RACE reads. This table has 50,000 or so distinct CDR3 sequences, roughly 23% appearing once. General observations from the study: Sharing of CDR3 amino acid sequences among expanded clones across subjects was absent, suggesting private repertoires in all groups.

The TCR comes from a woman aged 70-85 years in good health. The V and J genes are TRBV28 and TRBJ1-1; D uncertain. The material sequenced was PBMCs. The CDR3 DNA follows: TGTGCCAGCAGTTCCCATGGGGTCGGGAACACTGAAGCTTTCTTT. This codes for CASSSHGVGNTEAFF.